The 25 T cell receptor beta chains below were found in one sample sequenced in a study of T cell repertoires in cytomegalovirus infection. Their target antigens are unknown. MiXCR, applied by TCRdb to the reads, yields one record per CDR3 protein. The data show 450,000 to 650,000 distinct CDR3 sequences, over 35% seen once. The sample in question was cultured PBMCs, obtained from culture after CMV antigen stimulation. The receptors stem from a human donor in good health (CMV status not recorded). Some clones in this sample may be carry-over from other donors' samples.

The chain carries TRBV19 and TRBJ1-1; weak D call: TRBD1 (6 bases). Germline CDR1 and CDR2: LNHDA and SQIVND (reference sequence). The length of the CDR3 is 11 residues. The V end lost 5 bases, the J end lost 11 bases, and 12 bases lay between the germline ends. CDR3 residues: CASSVTGHAFF. The CDR3 DNA is TGTGCCAGTAGTGTGACAGGCCACGCTTTCTTT.

The chain joins TRBV7-4 to TRBJ2-7, with D tentatively TRBD1 (5 bases). The CDR3 totals 15 residues. V lost 1 base and J lost 4, with 14 bases in between. Germline assignment: CDR1 SGHVT and CDR2 SQSDAQ. CDR3 nucleotide sequence: TGTGCCAGCAGCTTAGAAGGGCAGGGTGGGTACGAGCAGTACTTC. Translation: CASSLEGQGGYEQYF. Using reference TRBV7-4 and TRBJ2-7 for the parts outside the CDR3, the full variable domain is GAGVSQSPRYKVAKRGRDVALRCDSISGHVTLYWYRQTLGQGSEVLTYSQSDAQRDKSGRPSGRFSAERPERSVSTLKIQRTEQGDSAVYLCASSLEGQGGYEQYFGPGTRLTVT.

The CDR3 spells CASSYAGLQYNEQFF. The CDR3 region has the DNA TGTGCCAGCAGTTACGCGGGGCTACAATACAATGAGCAGTTCTTC. The V and J genes are TRBV6-5 and TRBJ2-1; a possible D gene is TRBD2 (6 bases). This CDR3 comprises 15 residues. Germline loops: CDR1 MNHEY, CDR2 SVGAGI. Trimming stripped 2 bases from V and 4 bases from J, with 12 bases between.

V is TRBV20-1 and J is TRBJ1-5; D ambiguous. V gave up 3 bases and J gave up 0 bases, with 6 bases separating them. There are 13 residues in the CDR3. The germline CDR1 and CDR2 sequences are DFQATT and SNEGSKA (reference sequence). The CDR3, as DNA: TGCAGTGCTAGTGGGGATAGCAATCAGCCCCAGCATTTT. Its translation is CSASGDSNQPQHF.

The chain joins TRBV7-2 to TRBJ2-2, with TRBD2 matching 7 bases. In germline, CDR1 is SGHTA, CDR2 FQGNSA. CDR3 size: 17 residues. With V trimmed by 1 base and J by 6 bases, 11 bases remained unmatched. CDR3 region: CASSLGGGTELSGELFF. The CDR3 nucleotides are TGTGCCAGCAGCTTAGGGGGGGGGACCGAATTATCCGGGGAGCTGTTTTTT.

This sequence joins TRBV29-1 and TRBJ2-7; 9 bases match TRBD2. This CDR3 region has 15 residues. The V segment lost 3 bases and the J segment 3 bases; nucleotides outside the gene matches: 9. Germline CDR1 and CDR2: SQVTM and ANQGSEA. CDR3: CSVEAPSGAFYEQYF. The CDR3 coding sequence is TGCAGCGTTGAGGCGCCTAGCGGGGCCTTCTACGAGCAGTACTTC.

The J gene is TRBJ1-1, the V gene TRBV12-3 or TRBV12-4; D uncertain. V shed 5 bases and J shed 10 bases, with 14 bases lying between them. This CDR3 is built from 12 residues. The CDR3: CASSAGLGRAFF. In DNA form, the CDR3 reads TGTGCCAGCAGTGCCGGACTGGGGAGAGCTTTCTTT.

As DNA, the CDR3 is TGTGCCATCAGGACAGGGCAAGCCGGGGAGCTGTTTTTT. Translated: CAIRTGQAGELFF. The chain couples TRBV2 to TRBJ2-2; the match to TRBD1 covers 8 bases. Looked up from germline, CDR1 is SNHLY and CDR2 is FYNNEI. V lost 10 bases, J lost 6 bases, and 7 bases stayed unmatched. The CDR3 runs 13 residues.

This clonotype was seen many times. The V gene is TRBV7-2, the J gene TRBJ2-1, with 11 bases lining up with TRBD2. The CDR3 is 13 amino acids. The germline gives CDR1 SGHTA, CDR2 FQGNSA. Unmatched junction bases numbered 10, after V lost 6 bases and J lost 15 bases. The DNA for the CDR3 is TGTGCCAGCAGTCCGGGACTAGCGGCGGGGGGGTTCTTC. This codes for CASSPGLAAGGFF.

Regarding this clonotype: This may stem from a read error, because a much larger clone lies one nucleotide away. This chain joins TRBV7-2 and TRBJ2-3; the D gene is possibly TRBD2 (5 bases). CDR1 and CDR2 from the germline V gene are SGHTA and FQGNSA. With 1 base removed from V and 2 bases from J, the gap between germline ends came to 10 bases. The CDR3 sequence is 15 residues long. The CDR3: CASSLVVAFTDTQYF. DNA of the CDR3: TGTGCCAGCAGCTTAGTGGTAGCGTTCACAGATACGCAGTATTTT.

This clonotype has only one observation. The chain employs TRBV30 and TRBJ2-1; D perhaps matches TRBD2 (6 bases). CDR3 size: 13 residues. Germline CDR1 GTSNPN, CDR2 SVGIG (reference sequence). Trimming took off 2 bases at V and 9 bases at J, with 14 bases between the two ends. CDR3 bases: TGTGCCTGGAGTCTGAGGGAGGACGGTGAGCAGTTCTTC. Its protein product is CAWSLREDGEQFF.

V is TRBV28 and J is TRBJ1-1; D might be TRBD1 (5 bases). V was pared by 1 base and J by 6 bases, with 12 bases between. CDR3 length equals 14 residues. CDR1 and CDR2 (germline): MDHEN, SYDVKM. The CDR3 DNA reads as TGTGCCAGCAGTTTATCCCAGGGCTATGCTGAAGCTTTCTTT. It codes for CASSLSQGYAEAFF.

The V call is TRBV20-1, the J call TRBJ2-1, with D tentatively TRBD1 or TRBD2 (5 bases each). The CDR3 is made up of 18 amino acids. CDR1 and CDR2 (germline): DFQATT, SNEGSKA (reference sequence). V was trimmed by 1 base and J by 0 bases, leaving 19 bases between them. CDR3 bases: TGCAGTGCTAGAGCCCCATCGGGGCGAAGGAGCTCCTACAATGAGCAGTTCTTC. Translating it yields CSARAPSGRRSSYNEQFF.

This clonotype was observed a few times. This chain joins TRBV7-2 and TRBJ2-7; either TRBD1 or TRBD2 may fit D (7 bases each). The CDR3 totals 15 residues. V gave up 5 bases and J gave up 7 bases, with 21 bases separating them. Looked up from germline, CDR1 is SGHTA and CDR2 is FQGNSA. The CDR3, as DNA: TGTGCCAGCAGCCCCCAGGGGGGGACCTTCGGAGAGCAGTACTTC. This translates into CASSPQGGTFGEQYF.

A few counts support this clonotype. The gene calls are TRBV7-6 and TRBJ1-6, with a possible D match to TRBD1 (5 bases). V lost 4 bases to trimming and J lost 14 bases, with 9 bases between them. Germline CDR1 reads SGHVS; CDR2 reads FNYEAQ. The CDR3 covers 11 residues. The CDR3 DNA reads TGTGCCAGCAGCTCAGGACAATCCCTCCACTTT. Translation gives CASSSGQSLHF.

CDR3 sequence (DNA): TGTGCCAGCAGCCAAGGGTGGAGTTGGACAGATACGCAGTATTTT. Amino acid sequence: CASSQGWSWTDTQYF. The V and J genes are TRBV14 and TRBJ2-3; D not resolved. This CDR3 is built from 15 residues. Germline V gives CDR1 SGHDN, CDR2 FVKESK. Trimming pared 1 base from V and 3 bases from J, leaving 11 bases between. Combining the CDR3 with reference TRBV14 and TRBJ2-3 gives the whole variable domain EAGVTQFPSHSVIEKGQTVTLRCDPISGHDNLYWYRRVMGKEIKFLLHFVKESKQDESGMPNNRFLAERTGGTYSTLKVQPAELEDSGVYFCASSQGWSWTDTQYFGPGTRLTVL.

This clonotype was recorded a few times. The chain couples TRBV27 to TRBJ1-6; D remains unclear. The germline V and J ends were trimmed by 4 bases and 4 bases, with 8 bases remaining between them. This CDR3 contains 14 residues. The germline CDR1 and CDR2 sequences are MNHEY and SMNVEV (reference sequence). The CDR3 coding sequence is TGTGCCAGCAGTTGGGAGAGTTATAATTCACCCCTCCACTTT. Its translation: CASSWESYNSPLHF.

The chain employs TRBV7-2 and TRBJ2-1; 10 bases agree with TRBD2. The junction had 11 bases not matched to a gene; V was cut back by 4 bases and J by 8 bases. The CDR3 consists of 16 residues. Germline values: CDR1 SGHTA, CDR2 FQGNSA. The CDR3 coding sequence is TGTGCCAGCAGCTGGACCTGGAGCGGGGGGGGGCATGAGCAGTTCTTC. The encoded protein is CASSWTWSGGGHEQFF.

CDR3 nucleotides: TGTGCCAGTAGTATAGCGCCCGCTCCGGGTTACGAGCAGTACTTC. Translation gives CASSIAPAPGYEQYF. V and J are TRBV19 and TRBJ2-7; no firm D call. The germline V gene has CDR1 LNHDA and CDR2 SQIVND (reference sequence). V gave up 1 base and J gave up 4 bases, with 14 bases separating them. The CDR3 length is 15 residues. The full variable domain, its missing parts supplied by reference TRBV19 and TRBJ2-7, is DGGITQSPKYLFRKEGQNVTLSCEQNLNHDAMYWYRQDPGQGLRLIYYSQIVNDFQKGDIAEGYSVSREKKESFPLTVTSAQKNPTAFYLCASSIAPAPGYEQYFGPGTRLTVT.

This clonotype was found a few times. The chain recombines TRBV12-3 or TRBV12-4 with TRBJ1-1; TRBD1 agrees at 7 bases. Unmatched junction bases numbered 5, after V lost 1 base and J lost 3 bases. The CDR3 runs to 15 residues. Here the CDR3 DNA reads TGTGCCAGCAGTTTAGGACAGGGTTGGGACACTGAAGCTTTCTTT. This sequence encodes CASSLGQGWDTEAFF.

The chain couples TRBV7-6 to TRBJ1-3; D remains ambiguous. Germline CDR1 is SGHVS and CDR2 is FNYEAQ. Trimming shortened V by 3 bases and J by 5 bases, and 11 bases separated the two germline ends. This CDR3 is built from 14 residues. The CDR3 protein is CASSLRDVRNTIYF. The CDR3 DNA sequence: TGTGCCAGCAGCTTGAGGGATGTGAGAAACACCATATATTTT.

This chain links TRBV25-1 with TRBJ1-4, with D maybe TRBD1 (5 bases). V lost 8 bases and J lost 2, with 9 bases in between. This CDR3 has 13 residues. CDR1 is MGHDK, CDR2 SYGVNS, per germline. CDR3 sequence reads: CASVDNTNEKLFF. The CDR3, as DNA: TGTGCCAGCGTGGACAACACTAATGAAAAACTGTTTTTT.

The chain has TRBV12-3 or TRBV12-4 and TRBJ2-2, with D unresolved. V gave up 5 bases and J gave up 4 bases, with 14 bases separating them. This CDR3 spans 15 amino acids. Written as DNA, the CDR3 is TGTGCCAGCAGTGCTAGACCTTTGGGCACCGGGGAGCTGTTTTTT. Protein product: CASSARPLGTGELFF.

This clonotype turned up a few times. The chain has TRBV7-2 and TRBJ2-2; unclear D gene. Germline V gene data show CDR1 as SGHTA and CDR2 as FQGNSA. The CDR3 runs to 12 residues. V dropped 1 base and J dropped 7 bases, with 4 bases sitting between them. CDR3 region: CASSLGFGELFF. In nucleotides, the CDR3 is TGTGCCAGCAGCTTAGGTTTCGGGGAGCTGTTTTTT.

The chain links TRBV12-3 or TRBV12-4 to TRBJ1-2; D is unresolved. Trimming took off 3 bases at V and 4 bases at J, with 15 bases between the two ends. CDR3 length: 15 amino acids. The CDR3 region is CASSFGPGSRYGYTF. The CDR3 DNA sequence: TGTGCCAGCAGTTTCGGTCCCGGCAGCCGCTATGGCTACACCTTC.